A single sample is the source of the 28 T cell receptor beta chains below, sequenced in a study of human T cells and chemical hapten exposure. TCRdb reprocessed the RACE reads via MiXCR and lists one record per CDR3 protein. This sample has roughly 190,000 distinct CDR3 sequences, with around 24% found just once. Time point defined: patch test 1, 2 weeks after DPC sensitization. Treatment reported: therapeutic diphenylcyclopropenone sensitization with weekly scalp DPC. This specimen was whole blood, taken in connection with sensitization to the hapten diphenylcyclopropenone (DPC). The origin of the receptors is a woman between 45 and 65 years old with alopecia areata. Some clones in this sample may be carry-over from other donors' samples.

The chain has TRBV20-1 and TRBJ2-6; 7 nucleotides line up with TRBD1. Germline CDR1 is DFQATT and CDR2 is SNEGSKA (reference sequence). The CDR3 has 19 amino acids. After removal of 2 bases from V and 0 bases from J, the junction contained 13 bases not matched to a gene. This CDR3 is CSARRSGTAPFSGANVLTF. For the CDR3, the DNA is TGCAGTGCTAGACGGTCCGGGACAGCTCCTTTCTCTGGGGCCAACGTCCTGACTTTC.

This clonotype appeared a few times. V and J are TRBV2 and TRBJ1-2; weak D call: TRBD1 (5 bases). This CDR3 is built from 14 residues. Germline lookup yields CDR1 SNHLY and CDR2 FYNNEI. The V end lost 2 bases, the J end lost 8 bases, and 15 bases lay between the germline ends. CDR3 amino acids: CASSEIGAVDGYTF. The CDR3, as DNA: TGTGCCAGCAGTGAAATCGGGGCTGTAGACGGCTACACCTTC.

This clonotype has a handful of counts. V gene TRBV4-1 combines with J gene TRBJ2-3, with TRBD2 matching 7 bases. The CDR3 has 14 residues. CDR1 MGHRA and CDR2 YSYEKL come from the germline V gene. With 5 bases clipped from V and 5 bases from J, the junction kept 7 bases outside the gene matches. CDR3 residues: CASSGREWIDTQYF. The DNA for the CDR3 is TGCGCCAGCAGCGGGAGGGAGTGGATAGATACGCAGTATTTT.

The chain joins TRBV20-1 to TRBJ2-1; maybe TRBD2 (6 bases). Germline loops: CDR1 DFQATT, CDR2 SNEGSKA (reference sequence). The CDR3 runs 16 residues. V lost 1 base, J lost 7 bases, and 20 bases lay in between. The CDR3 region is CSARGHGAGSVNEQFF. As DNA, the CDR3 is TGCAGTGCTAGAGGACATGGGGCGGGATCGGTGAATGAGCAGTTCTTC.

V gene TRBV21-1 combines with J gene TRBJ1-1; the table's D call, TRBD1, has no DNA check behind it. TRBV21-1 is classified as a pseudogene. The length of the CDR3 is 14 residues. The CDR3 spells CASHNQGGNTEAFF. The CDR3 DNA reads as TGTGCCAGCCATAATCAGGGGGGTAACACTGAAGCTTTCTTT.

This clonotype was observed many times. The chain employs TRBV7-9 and TRBJ1-3; D is undetermined. V lost 5 bases to trimming and J lost 7 bases, with 9 bases between them. Germline assignment: CDR1 SEHNR and CDR2 FQNEAQ (reference sequence). The CDR3 covers 12 residues. The CDR3 reads CASSPTGNTIYF. The CDR3 nucleotides are TGTGCCAGCAGCCCGACCGGGAACACCATATATTTT.

This clonotype was observed a handful of times. This chain joins TRBV9 and TRBJ2-3, with a possible D match to TRBD1 (5 bases). Trimming stripped 0 bases from V and 6 bases from J, with 8 bases between. Germline lookup yields CDR1 SGDLS and CDR2 YYNGEE. CDR3 length: 13 residues. As DNA, the CDR3 is TGTGCCAGCAGCGTAGACAGGAGTGATACGCAGTATTTT. The encoded protein is CASSVDRSDTQYF.

This clonotype was observed a handful of times. The J gene is TRBJ1-1, the V gene TRBV20-1; no definite D call. The CDR3 is 11 amino acids. V lost 6 bases to trimming and J lost 7 bases, with 12 bases between them. In germline, CDR1 is DFQATT, CDR2 SNEGSKA (reference sequence). The CDR3 region has the DNA TGCAGTGCGCCTTACGGTTATGAAGCTTTCTTT. Its protein is CSAPYGYEAFF.

This clonotype appeared a few times. The CDR3 loop reads CASSVQGLSPLHF. For the CDR3, the DNA is TGTGCCAGCAGCGTTCAGGGGTTATCACCCCTCCACTTT. The chain is built from TRBV9 and TRBJ1-6, with TRBD1 as a possible D gene (6 bases). Germline values: CDR1 SGDLS, CDR2 YYNGEE. V was cut by 2 bases and J by 10 bases, with 10 bases left in between. The CDR3 contains 13 residues.

The genes are TRBV7-9 and TRBJ1-2; D call uncertain. Per germline, CDR1 SEHNR and CDR2 FQNEAQ (reference sequence). The V end was cut by 2 bases, the J end by 8 bases, with 15 bases between. The CDR3 runs to 14 residues. The CDR3 reads CASSLQTLERGYTF. The DNA for the CDR3 is TGTGCCAGCAGCTTACAGACACTGGAGAGGGGCTACACCTTC.

Points on this clonotype: This could be a read error, since a much larger clone is one nucleotide away. The chain carries TRBV9 and TRBJ2-1, with TRBD1 as a possible D gene (5 bases). Looked up from germline, CDR1 is SGDLS and CDR2 is YYNGEE. This CDR3 has 15 amino acids. The CDR3 loop reads CASSPRIGEYNEQIF. CDR3 DNA: TGTGCCAGCAGCCCTCGGATAGGGGAATACAATGAGCAGATCTTC.

This clonotype was picked up a small number of times. V is TRBV20-1 and J is TRBJ2-7; 7 bases are shared with TRBD2. Germline values: CDR1 DFQATT, CDR2 SNEGSKA (reference sequence). V was clipped by 6 bases and J by 0 bases; unmatched bases: 8. The CDR3 runs to 14 residues. In nucleotides, the CDR3 is TGCAGTGCCTACGGAGCGGGGTACTCCTACGAGCAGTACTTC. Translated: CSAYGAGYSYEQYF.

This CDR3 is CASSATENSPLHF. DNA of the CDR3: TGTGCCAGCAGTGCTACAGAAAATTCACCCCTCCACTTT. V usage is TRBV2 and J usage is TRBJ1-6; no clear D gene. The CDR3 length is 13 residues. V was pared by 4 bases and J by 7 bases, with 8 bases between. Germline V gene lookup returns CDR1 SNHLY and CDR2 FYNNEI.

This clonotype was counted between two and nine times. The CDR3 nucleotides read TGTGCCAGCAGCTTAGTCGCCGGGGCCAACAATCAGCCCCAGCATTTT. It codes for CASSLVAGANNQPQHF. This chain uses TRBV7-2 with TRBJ1-5; D is possibly TRBD1 (5 bases). The CDR3 length is 16 residues. With 1 base removed from V and 3 bases from J, the gap between germline ends came to 13 bases. Germline V gives CDR1 SGHTA, CDR2 FQGNSA.

CDR3 protein: CASRRDRGGRAFF. The CDR3 DNA follows: TGTGCCAGCAGGAGGGATCGGGGAGGGAGAGCTTTCTTT. The chain joins TRBV6-5 to TRBJ1-1; D gene ambiguous. V was pared by 6 bases and J by 10 bases, with 18 bases between. Germline V gives CDR1 MNHEY, CDR2 SVGAGI. The CDR3 covers 13 residues.

V is TRBV5-6 and J is TRBJ1-1, with D possibly matching TRBD1 (6 bases). From germline, CDR1 is SGHDT and CDR2 YYEEEE. The CDR3 is 14 amino acids. V shed 2 bases and J shed 4 bases, with 12 bases lying between them. The CDR3 sequence is CASSFFTGLTEAFF. The CDR3 DNA reads TGTGCCAGCAGCTTTTTCACAGGGCTCACTGAAGCTTTCTTT.

V usage is TRBV5-4 and J usage is TRBJ2-7; D gene uncertain. V was clipped by 3 bases and J by 0 bases, with 13 bases between them. The CDR3 totals 15 residues. Germline values: CDR1 SGHNT, CDR2 YYREEE (reference sequence). The CDR3 here is CASSSLSRASYEQYF. CDR3 in DNA: TGTGCCAGCAGCTCCCTTTCTAGAGCCTCCTACGAGCAGTACTTC.

The J gene is TRBJ2-5, the V gene TRBV7-9; D is perhaps TRBD1 or TRBD2 (5 bases each). The CDR3 totals 16 residues. The germline V gene has CDR1 SEHNR and CDR2 FQNEAQ (reference sequence). Trimming cost V 4 bases and J 1 base, with 16 bases left between them. In DNA form, the CDR3 reads TGTGCCAGCAGCTCTAGGTGGGGGAAAATCCAAGAGACCCAGTACTTC. Its protein is CASSSRWGKIQETQYF.

CDR3 nucleotide sequence: TGCAGTGCTAGTGCAGGGACTACCTCCTACAATGAGCAGTTCTTC. It translates to CSASAGTTSYNEQFF. The genes are TRBV20-1 and TRBJ2-1, with 7 bases fitting TRBD2. Germline CDR1 DFQATT, CDR2 SNEGSKA (reference sequence). With V trimmed by 3 bases and J by 0 bases, 5 bases remained unmatched. The CDR3 contains 15 residues.

This chain joins TRBV6-6 and TRBJ2-2; D may be TRBD2 (6 bases). The germline CDR1 and CDR2 sequences are MNHNY and SVGAGI (reference sequence). This CDR3 has 14 residues. V shed 6 bases and J shed 3 bases, with 11 bases lying between them. The CDR3 DNA follows: TGTGCCAGCAGGGGAGGACGGGACACCGGGGAGCTGTTTTTT. It yields the protein CASRGGRDTGELFF.

This clonotype was detected a few times. This rearrangement joins TRBV7-2 to TRBJ2-5, with TRBD2 as a possible D gene (6 bases). The CDR3 loop spans 14 amino acids. Germline V gene lookup returns CDR1 SGHTA and CDR2 FQGNSA. Between the trimmed V and J ends, which lost 3 bases and 3 bases, there was a span of 11 bases. Here the CDR3 reads CASSFGSGEETQYF. CDR3 coding DNA: TGTGCCAGCAGCTTTGGTTCGGGGGAAGAGACCCAGTACTTC.

The rearrangement links TRBV5-1 to TRBJ2-7, with TRBD1 matching 8 bases. Germline loops: CDR1 SGHRS, CDR2 YFSETQ. The CDR3 loop spans 15 amino acids. Trimming at V came to 3 bases and at J to 3 bases, leaving 8 bases not matched to a gene. Here the CDR3 reads CASSSASGGGYEQYF. CDR3 DNA: TGCGCCAGCAGCTCGGCGTCAGGGGGCGGCTACGAGCAGTACTTC.

This clonotype was counted a single time. V is TRBV20-1 and J is TRBJ2-3; 8 bases are shared with TRBD1. Per the germline V gene, CDR1 is DFQATT and CDR2 is SNEGSKA (reference sequence). The V gene end was trimmed by 6 bases and the J gene end by 4 bases; junction bases not matched to a gene: 3. The CDR3 has 12 residues. CDR3 bases: TGCAGTGCCTCAGGGGGCCCAGATACGCAGTATTTT. It translates to CSASGGPDTQYF.

This clonotype was detected only a few times. One end of the junction does not line up with germline, which may come from a read error. CDR3 sequence (DNA): TGTGCTAGCAGCTCGGGGATAGGAATCACAGATACGCAGTATTTT. This translates into CASSSGIGITDTQYF. The chain carries TRBV7-7 and TRBJ2-3; weak D call: TRBD2 (5 bases). This CDR3 comprises 15 residues. Germline CDR1 SSHAT, CDR2 FNYEAQ (reference sequence).

The chain couples TRBV5-1 to TRBJ2-3; TRBD2 matches 11 bases. V lost 4 bases and J lost 3; bases outside the gene matches: 7. CDR1 SGHRS and CDR2 YFSETQ come from the germline V gene. The CDR3 spans 16 residues. In nucleotides, the CDR3 is TGCGCCAGCAGCCCATCGACTAGCGGGATGACAGATACGCAGTATTTT. Its translation: CASSPSTSGMTDTQYF.

The chain combines TRBV27 with TRBJ1-1; D not certain. The CDR3 is 16 amino acids. Germline V CDR1 and CDR2: MNHEY, SMNVEV (reference sequence). Trimming took 0 bases from V and 0 from J, leaving 11 bases between them. The CDR3 is CASSLSPHSMNTEAFF. CDR3 coding DNA: TGTGCCAGCAGTTTATCGCCCCACAGCATGAACACTGAAGCTTTCTTT.

This clonotype was detected a few times. V gene TRBV20-1 combines with J gene TRBJ2-3, with 13 nucleotides matching TRBD2. The length of the CDR3 is 18 residues. CDR1 is DFQATT, CDR2 SNEGSKA, per germline (reference sequence). V shed 6 bases and J 0 bases; nucleotides not matched to a gene: 12. Here the CDR3 DNA reads TGCAGTGCCGCGCTCACTAGCGGGGGGGATACTAGCACAGATACGCAGTATTTT. Protein: CSAALTSGGDTSTDTQYF.

This clonotype was seen repeatedly, ten times or more. V and J are TRBV27 and TRBJ1-4, with 7 bases that match TRBD1. CDR1 and CDR2 from the germline V gene are MNHEY and SMNVEV (reference sequence). J was trimmed by 3 bases and V by 5 bases; bases with no gene match: 9. The length of the CDR3 is 16 residues. CDR3 nucleotides: TGTGCCAGCAGTCCCCTCGACAGGGTTTCTAATGAAAAACTGTTTTTT. This sequence encodes CASSPLDRVSNEKLFF.